The entry that follows covers one T cell receptor beta chain sequence. Antigen unknown. Clones were sequenced by immunoSEQ multiplex PCR, and TCRdb holds only the in-frame ones, with some missing. The table lists a few thousand clones, around 70% of them singletons, with about 8.1% in the top ten. The data originate from a study of chemoradiotherapy in HPV16-positive cancers. Whole-study findings and limits: For HPV16-positive patients, expanding HPV-responsive T cells associated with longer recurrence-free survival.

Germline V gene sequence: CDR1 SNHLY, CDR2 FYNNEI. The V segment lost 4 bases and the J segment 3 bases; nucleotides outside the gene matches: 11. The CDR3 spans 17 residues. The input for sequencing was tumor tissue, taken from a patient who underwent chemoradiotherapy. The origin of this receptor is a human donor with HPV-associated anogenital cancer. The chain uses TRBV2 and TRBJ2-3; TRBD1 agrees at 9 bases. CDR3 DNA: TGTGCCAGCAGTGGGGGGCTGGGACAGGGTGTAACAGATACGCAGTATTTT. This translates into CASSGGLGQGVTDTQYF. The full variable domain, in which reference TRBV2 and TRBJ2-3 provide the parts outside the CDR3, is EPEVTQTPSHQVTQMGQEVILRCVPISNHLYFYWYRQILGQKVEFLVSFYNNEISEKSEIFDDQFSVERPDGSNFTLKIRSTKLEDSAMYFCASSGGLGQGVTDTQYFGPGTRLTVL.